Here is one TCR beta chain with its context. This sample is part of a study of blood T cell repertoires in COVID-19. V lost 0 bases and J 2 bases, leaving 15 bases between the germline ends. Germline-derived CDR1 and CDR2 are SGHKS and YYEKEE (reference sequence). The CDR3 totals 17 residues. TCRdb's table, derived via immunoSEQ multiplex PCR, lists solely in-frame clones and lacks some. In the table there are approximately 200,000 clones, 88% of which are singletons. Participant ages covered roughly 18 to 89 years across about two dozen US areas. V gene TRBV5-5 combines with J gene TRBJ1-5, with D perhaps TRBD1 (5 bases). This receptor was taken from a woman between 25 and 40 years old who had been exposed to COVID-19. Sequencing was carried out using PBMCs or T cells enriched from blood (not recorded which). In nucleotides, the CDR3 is TGTGCCAGCAGCTTGGGATGGTTAGGGGTAGGCAATCAGCCCCAGCATTTT. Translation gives CASSLGWLGVGNQPQHF.